This T cell receptor beta chain is drawn from a study of cytomegalovirus exposure and HLA in healthy donors (dated by TCRdb to about 2017). About the study as a whole: An earlier analysis of roughly 500 of the donors reported more than 250 Gb of sequence data and 100 million to 130 million unique TCR beta sequences from 150 million to 200 million T cells. In the later analysis, no new phenotypic data were used to find candidate immune exposures; instead, reliance was placed on TCR beta sequences and their occurrence across donors. An early release that covered several hundred HLA-typed donors contained around 300 gigabases of sequencing data and approximately 85 million unique TCR sequences. Typing coverage varied by locus: about 620-630 donors for A, B, C, DRB1 and DQB1; approximately 500 for DQA1; 606 for DPA1; under 490 for DPB1. Because of strong linkage in the cohort, 5 or 6 DR-DQ haplotypes were treated as single units for association and clustering. The aim of the study was to test whether cataloging public T cell receptors could identify signatures of past pathogen exposure. To decide whether each TCR beta V gene segment behaved as functional or pseudogenic, an earlier analysis of approximately 620 of the donors relied on high-throughput TCR beta sequencing. Among roughly 370 genotyped donors of the cohort, an average of about 240,000 unique TCR beta nucleotide sequences were sequenced per donor, roughly 20% of them non-productive. Alongside the repertoire data, information on donor age, sex, ethnicity and CMV serostatus was compiled. Using immunosequencing, the study profiled T cell repertoires from some 670 subjects and related those repertoires to cytomegalovirus serostatus. A later genetic analysis used genome-wide SNP genotypes for about 65% of the roughly 670 donors, treating that subset as a discovery cohort. In addition to the first cohort of hundreds of subjects, a separate validation cohort of 120 different subjects was used. Of the roughly 400 genotyped donors, about 80% fell in the genetic ancestry cluster associated with self-reported Caucasian donors. In a later analysis, previously published TCR beta repertoires from several hundred donors were re-analyzed and high-resolution HLA genotyping was added so that TCR occurrence patterns could be studied. To predict cytomegalovirus infection status, the study combined high-throughput TCR immunosequencing, statistical association of individual TCRs with disease status, and machine learning. Every repertoire in the discovery cohort had been generated on one and the same sequencing platform. Class I and class II HLA loci were covered by the typing at four-digit resolution.

In total, roughly 670 healthy bone marrow donors made up the cohort. At the time of sampling, all cohort members were nominally healthy, though unrecorded immune exposures were likely present. The donor was CMV seropositive and was included in the group of 250 to 350 seropositive cohort members. A peripheral blood sample was collected from each donor, and TCR beta sequencing was performed on peripheral blood mononuclear cells. The Qiagen DNeasy Blood Extraction Kit was used to extract genomic DNA from the blood cell samples. The study at large found these results: In a later analysis, most CMV-associated TCR beta chains were found to appear HLA-restricted, with HLA associations seemingly driven largely by CMV exposure. A few of the identified cytomegalovirus-associated TCR beta chains were confirmed in vitro to be specific for cytomegalovirus antigens. The sequencing pipeline was judged likely to have produced a cluster of highly shared sequence variants as a technical artifact. Most TCR sequences were seen in very few donors, while some public TCRs were found in many individuals. An earlier analysis of roughly 570 of the donors showed that most TCR beta V segments appeared in productive rearrangements either about 90% or about 30% of the time, which broadly matched IMGT annotations. Cytomegalovirus status was reported to be diagnosed by the classifier with high specificity and sensitivity in both the original and validation cohorts. It was suggested by the authors that the approach could potentially be generalized to other disease states and immunological phenotypes. HLA typing was unavailable for some donors at each locus, so association tests used only the typed subset. Because counts were too low, about 17 rarely observed V segments, including chromosome 9 orphons, were excluded from the earlier analysis of some 540 of the donors. In a later analysis, several top co-occurrence clusters were reported to appear linked to parvovirus B19, influenza, CMV and Epstein-Barr virus. At a false discovery rate of 0.05, a later analysis linked 15,000 to 20,000 TCR beta sequences to specific HLA alleles. Sequencing depth was assumed to be roughly uniform across donors in the presence/absence analyses, though that assumption may not hold. Some IMGT-functional V segments, including TRBV6-2 and TRBV6-3, could not be told apart with the 87-base-pair reads, so those segments were excluded. In a later analysis, HLA-associated TCR beta chains showed more clonal expansion and lower generation probabilities than non-associated chains that were equally common. This cohort had only TCR beta chains sequenced, and the lack of alpha or paired-chain data limited which features could be detected. According to a later analysis, TCR association rates differed among HLA loci, with DRB1 alleles showing the most associated TCRs and HLA-C alleles showing the fewest. A further reported finding was that TCR beta sequences accurately predicted the HLA-A and HLA-B alleles for most subjects in the first cohort. Compared with the approximately 710-donor mean, donors in an Asian-associated ancestry cluster had fewer N-insertions in productive TCRs, according to a later genetic analysis. A later genetic analysis associated a missense DCLRE1C variant with V-gene and J-gene trimming of TCR beta chains, and an independent cohort replicated the association. When HLA alleles, especially DR and DQ, strongly co-occurred, attributing TCR associations to individual alleles was difficult. Linkage disequilibrium might explain the correlated functional status among segregating V segments, but an unknown experimental factor could not be excluded. A total of 150 to 200 TCR beta chains were listed by the study as associated with cytomegalovirus. CMV serostatus was the only immune exposure information available for the cohort.

Concerning this clone: This receptor's antigen is unknown. Base quality data are lacking; no much larger clone is found one base away.

The CDR3 runs 13 amino acids, cysteine and phenylalanine included. CDR3 DNA only is kept here, 39 bases in frame from base 1. CDR1 and CDR2 (SQVTM, ANQGSEA) derive from the germline V gene. V was cut back by 6 bases and J by 7 bases, leaving a gap of 16 bases between them. Library preparation used the immunoSEQ multiplex PCR assay. The multiplex PCR relied on a mix of 60 forward primers for TCR Vbeta segments and 13 reverse primers for TCR Jbeta segments. A multiplex PCR assay on genomic DNA amplified the CDR3 region of rearranged TCR beta genes. Amplified TCR beta libraries were sequenced as 87-base-pair reads on the Illumina HiSeq System. For the original study's pipeline: A later analysis counted about 80 million unique TCR beta chains across the 670 or so repertoires, and some 11 million of these chains were shared by at least two donors. A nearest-neighbor algorithm error-corrected the raw reads and collapsed the reads into unique sequences, merging closely related sequences to remove PCR and sequencing errors. V, D and J gene segments were assigned by aligning CDR3 sequences to IMGT reference sequences. For a sequence to be retained, a match of at least six nucleotides to both a V gene segment and a J gene segment was required. A rearrangement was called productive if the CDR3 had no stop codons and remained in frame with V and J, and every other rearrangement was called non-productive. CDR3 was defined by IMGT convention, running from the second conserved V-encoded cysteine to the conserved J-encoded phenylalanine. The earlier analysis of fewer than 750 of the donors excluded sequences that lacked an unambiguous match to a single V gene segment. In an earlier analysis of 587 of the donors, a V segment was called functional when productive rearrangements were above 56.7%, and segregating when the standard deviation between donors exceeded 5%. A statistical classification framework was built to diagnose cytomegalovirus status from the catalog of TCR beta chain sequences. In a later analysis, V and J genes were assigned by comparing TCR nucleotide sequences against IMGT/GENE-DB human TR gene sequences. The TCRdist pipeline was used in a later analysis to assign CDR3 sequences and most-parsimonious VDJ recombination scenarios. In a later analysis, every TCR beta chain was defined by the combination of its CDR3 amino acid sequence and its V-gene family, and reads without a unique V-gene family were dropped. To address suspected cross-contamination and a sequencing artifact, a later analysis removed some 620 highly shared, low-generation-probability nucleotide sequences. For each public chain, a later analysis derived a clonal expansion index from normalized ranks of inferred template counts within each repertoire. Generation probabilities in a later analysis came from a VDJ recombination model fitted to out-of-frame rearrangements, and those results were checked against IGoR. In a later analysis, hypergeometric tests were used to score TCR-TCR, TCR-HLA and TCR-CMV co-occurrence, with a repertoire-size bias correction applied to TCR pairs. A later analysis estimated false discovery rates by permuting HLA or CMV assignments 20 times. In a later analysis, co-occurring TCRs were grouped with DBSCAN, and TCRdist sequence similarity was added when clustering was performed within HLA-allele-positive subsets. For co-occurrence clustering, repertoires with fewer than 30,000 or more than 120,000 public chains were excluded, along with about five repertoires with anomalous nucleotide sharing. The clones in this table, taken by TCRdb from immuneACCESS, are in-frame only. Not every clone is retained; where verified, under half of the shortfall comes from an unresolved V gene, and the cause of the rest is unknown. V and J calls and clone size come straight from that table; D and trimming were deduced from the DNA. This sample holds some 170,000 clones; approximately 85% were observed only once. The ten largest make up around 11% of the sample.

The chain couples TRBV29-1 to TRBJ2-1, with a weak D call of TRBD1 (7 bases match). Sequenced input: PBMCs. The sequence derives from a man aged 45-65 years in good health and CMV-seropositive. The CDR3 has the sequence CSVEKGAGNEQFF. DNA sequence: TGCAGCGTCGAAAAGGGGGCGGGGAATGAGCAGTTCTTC.